This entry features one T cell receptor beta chain sequence. The antigen remains unidentified. This sample's treatment: roughly 11-day PBMC culture with coronavirus spike peptide pools or control peptides (ViraFEST assay). Samples of CD4+ T cells were obtained from the unexposed donor before the COVID-19 pandemic (2011-2018). These data are taken from a study of vaccination and CD4 T cells after COVID-19. The wider study: Stimuli were overlapping spike peptide pools of SARS-CoV-2 and three common cold coronaviruses (HCoV-NL63, HCoV-OC43, HCoV-229E).

With the Oncomine TCR Beta short-read assay, DNA from cultured CD4+ T cells was sequenced. Each CDR3 protein gets one entry after TCRdb re-called the PCR reads with MiXCR. Of 8,400 or so distinct CDR3 sequences listed, about 45% were seen once; the top ten hold roughly a fifth. The source material was CD4+ T cells from blood, cultured in vitro. This clonotype was sampled from a human donor in good health.

This CDR3 is CASSPQPGQGAGNTIYF. Here the CDR3 DNA reads TGTGCCAGCAGCCCTCAACCGGGACAGGGGGCTGGAAACACCATATATTTT. The chain is built from TRBV7-6 and TRBJ1-3; 11 nucleotides line up with TRBD1. Looked up from germline, CDR1 is SGHVS and CDR2 is FNYEAQ. The V and J ends lost 5 bases and 2 bases, in that order; junction bases with no gene match: 8. The CDR3 runs to 17 residues.